The 29 T cell receptor beta chains below come from one sample, sequenced in a study of shared clonotypes between healthy human individuals. Some clones are missing from TCRdb's copy, which holds only in-frame ones; the method was immunoSEQ multiplex PCR. The sample consists of about half a million clones, around 73% of them appearing once. Sequenced input: PBMCs. Source of these receptors: a woman in her thirties or forties in good health. Some clones in this sample may be carry-over from other donors' samples.

V gene TRBV5-4 combines with J gene TRBJ1-2; no clear D gene. The V end lost 0 bases, the J end lost 8 bases, and 11 bases lay between the germline ends. The CDR3 is 13 residues long. Germline V gene sequence: CDR1 SGHNT, CDR2 YYREEE (reference sequence). The CDR3 here is CASSLAGRVGYTF. CDR3 in DNA: TGTGCCAGCAGCTTGGCCGGGAGGGTCGGCTACACCTTC.

This clone was picked up one time. The chain is built from TRBV7-6 and TRBJ2-3; D call uncertain. The CDR3 consists of 14 residues. V lost 1 base to trimming and J lost 3 bases, with 8 bases between them. The germline CDR1 and CDR2 sequences are SGHVS and FNYEAQ. The CDR3 bases are TGTGCCAGCAGCTTAGGGTCCGGGACAGATACGCAGTATTTT. This sequence encodes CASSLGSGTDTQYF.

This clone was recorded only once. One end of the junction is discordant with germline, which a read error may explain. V and J are TRBV6-6 and TRBJ1-6; D unclear. Germline CDR1 is MNHNY and CDR2 is SVGAGI (reference sequence). The CDR3 runs 15 residues. This chain's CDR3 is CASRYSSSYNSPLHF. The CDR3 DNA is TGTGCCAGCAGGTACTCGAGCTCCTATAATTCACCCCTCCACTTT.

The chain recombines TRBV23-1 with TRBJ2-3; D ambiguous. Being an ORF, TRBV23-1 has a function that is uncertain. The V end lost 7 bases, the J end lost 10 bases, and 9 bases lay between the germline ends. The CDR3 has 10 residues. CDR3 nucleotides: TGCGCCAGCAACCCTGGATCGCAGTATTTT. Translation: CASNPGSQYF.

J is TRBJ2-2 and V is TRBV19; 7 bases align to TRBD2. Germline CDR1 reads LNHDA; CDR2 reads SQIVND (reference sequence). Unmatched junction bases numbered 11, after V lost 5 bases and J lost 5 bases. This CDR3 region has 16 residues. CDR3 sequence: CASSPRLAGETGELFF. The CDR3 DNA sequence: TGTGCCAGTAGTCCTCGACTGGCGGGAGAGACCGGGGAGCTGTTTTTT.

In its sample, this clone was seen a few times. The chain employs TRBV10-2 and TRBJ2-7, with D tentatively TRBD2 (6 bases). V shed 5 bases and J shed 3 bases, with 14 bases lying between them. CDR1 WSHSY and CDR2 SAAADI come from the germline V gene. The CDR3 is 14 amino acids. CDR3 in DNA: TGCGCCAGCAGTAAGTGGGGAGGAAACTACGAGCAGTACTTC. Translating gives CASSKWGGNYEQYF.

V usage is TRBV10-2 and J usage is TRBJ2-7; 9 nucleotides match TRBD2. CDR1 is WSHSY and CDR2 is SAAADI in the germline V gene. The ends lost 6 bases at V and 2 bases at J; junction bases unmatched: 11. The CDR3 has 16 amino acids. CDR3 sequence (DNA): TGCGCCAGCAGGGGTGAACTAGCGGGTTCTGCCTACGAGCAGTACTTC. This codes for CASRGELAGSAYEQYF.

The gene calls are TRBV28 and TRBJ1-1; no clear D gene. V gave up 4 bases and J gave up 7 bases, with 4 bases separating them. This CDR3 has 10 amino acids. Germline V gene lookup returns CDR1 MDHEN and CDR2 SYDVKM. CDR3 in DNA: TGTGCCAGCAGTTCGAATGAAGCTTTCTTT. Its translation is CASSSNEAFF.

This clone was counted only a few times. This rearrangement joins TRBV7-2 to TRBJ2-1; TRBD2 matches 7 bases. Germline V CDR1 and CDR2: SGHTA, FQGNSA. The V segment lost 1 base and the J segment 12 bases; nucleotides outside the gene matches: 3. The CDR3 sequence is 12 residues long. The CDR3 loop is CASSLGPSGQFF. In DNA form, the CDR3 reads TGTGCCAGCAGCTTAGGGCCTAGCGGGCAGTTCTTC. Looking up the rest from reference TRBV7-2 and TRBJ2-1 gives the full variable domain: GAGVSQSPSNKVTEKGKDVELRCDPISGHTALYWYRQSLGQGLEFLIYFQGNSAPDKSGLPSDRFSAERTGGSVSTLTIQRTQQEDSAVYLCASSLGPSGQFFGPGTRLTVL.

This clone was observed once. This likely stems from a read error, as it lies one base from a far larger clone. In the same sample, other DNA sequences code for this CDR3. This chain links TRBV2 with TRBJ1-4; a weak D match, TRBD1 (5 bases). Germline lookup yields CDR1 SNHLY and CDR2 FYNNEI. This CDR3 has 11 amino acids. The CDR3 DNA reads TGTGCCAGTCAGGGTTATGAAAAACTGTTCTTT. This sequence encodes CASQGYEKLFF.

V usage is TRBV28 and J usage is TRBJ2-1; possibly TRBD1 or TRBD2 for D (5 bases each). CDR3 size: 15 residues. Germline V gene data show CDR1 as MDHEN and CDR2 as SYDVKM. V lost 3 bases to trimming and J lost 6 bases, with 15 bases between them. CDR3 sequence: CASSFPGRVGNEQFF. The CDR3 nucleotides read TGTGCCAGCAGTTTCCCAGGGCGGGTTGGCAATGAGCAGTTCTTC.

This clone was observed a single time. The CDR3 spells CASSRRDRNNYGYTF. DNA of the CDR3: TGTGCCAGCAGCCGCCGGGACAGAAATAACTATGGCTACACCTTC. The V call is TRBV5-4, the J call TRBJ1-2, with 7 bases matching TRBD1. This CDR3 is built from 15 residues. V was pared by 4 bases and J by 1 base, with 7 bases of the junction left unmatched. Germline values: CDR1 SGHNT, CDR2 YYREEE (reference sequence).

This clone was recorded a few times. Other DNA sequences in the sample encode the same CDR3. The V gene is TRBV30, the J gene TRBJ1-1, with TRBD1 identical over 7 bases. J lost 1 base, V lost 3 bases, and 2 bases had no gene match. Germline values: CDR1 GTSNPN, CDR2 SVGIG (reference sequence). CDR3 size: 13 residues. The CDR3 DNA follows: TGTGCCTGGAGCCGACAGGGGAACACTGAAGCTTTCTTT. It is translated as CAWSRQGNTEAFF.

This sequence joins TRBV7-2 and TRBJ2-1; D is perhaps TRBD1 (6 bases). There are 14 residues in the CDR3. The V and J ends lost 8 bases and 3 bases respectively, with 14 bases between them. CDR1 SGHTA and CDR2 FQGNSA come from the germline V gene. The CDR3 DNA reads TGTGCCAGCCCCCCACCAGGGGTCTACAATGAGCAGTTCTTC. Its translation is CASPPPGVYNEQFF.

This clone appeared a few times. The genes are TRBV19 and TRBJ2-7, with D possibly being TRBD2 (5 bases). Looked up from germline, CDR1 is LNHDA and CDR2 is SQIVND (reference sequence). Trimming left V 4 bases short and J 2 bases short, with 9 bases between. This CDR3 spans 13 amino acids. The CDR3 loop is CASSRDYTYEQYF. The CDR3 DNA is TGTGCCAGTAGTAGAGACTACACCTACGAGCAGTACTTC.

In DNA, the CDR3 is TGCGCCAGCAGGGTGGACTCTGGAAACACCATATATTTT. Translation: CASRVDSGNTIYF. The chain joins TRBV5-1 to TRBJ1-3, with D unclear. The germline V gene encodes CDR1 SGHRS and CDR2 YFSETQ. V lost 5 bases to trimming and J lost 0 bases, with 6 bases between them. The CDR3 is made up of 13 amino acids.

The chain links TRBV7-3 to TRBJ2-3, with 10 bases aligning to TRBD2. Per the germline V gene, CDR1 is SGHTA and CDR2 is FQGTGA. This CDR3 is built from 14 residues. V was pared by 5 bases and J by 4 bases, with 3 bases of the junction left unmatched. CDR3 sequence: CASSKGLAADTQYF. DNA of the CDR3: TGTGCCAGCAGCAAAGGACTAGCGGCAGATACGCAGTATTTT.

This clone was detected only a few times. The genes are TRBV9 and TRBJ1-1; D gene unclear. V was clipped by 3 bases and J by 2 bases, with 8 bases between them. The CDR3 has 13 amino acids. CDR1 SGDLS and CDR2 YYNGEE come from the germline V gene. Here the CDR3 DNA reads TGTGCCAGCAGCGAGAAGGGTAACACTGAAGCTTTCTTT. This encodes CASSEKGNTEAFF.

Details on this clone: Other DNA sequences within the sample encode an identical CDR3. V usage is TRBV9 and J usage is TRBJ1-1; D ambiguous. The germline V gene encodes CDR1 SGDLS and CDR2 YYNGEE. CDR3 size: 14 residues. Trimming pared 0 bases from V and 3 bases from J, leaving 9 bases between. The CDR3, as DNA: TGTGCCAGCAGCGTAGGAGGGCGTGACACTGAAGCTTTCTTT. It specifies CASSVGGRDTEAFF.

The chain joins TRBV5-4 to TRBJ2-3, with unresolved D. The germline V and J ends were trimmed by 4 bases and 0 bases, with 9 bases remaining between them. CDR1 and CDR2 (germline): SGHNT, YYREEE (reference sequence). This CDR3 spans 14 amino acids. For the CDR3, the DNA is TGTGCCAGCAGCCTCATCACTAGCACAGATACGCAGTATTTT. It specifies CASSLITSTDTQYF.

The rearrangement links TRBV6-4 to TRBJ2-1, with 8 bases matching TRBD1. The germline gives CDR1 MRHNA, CDR2 SNTAGT. J was trimmed by 7 bases and V by 0 bases; bases with no gene match: 5. CDR3 size: 15 residues. CDR3 in amino acids: CASSDSIQGGNEQFF. The CDR3 DNA reads TGTGCCAGCAGTGACTCGATACAGGGGGGAAATGAGCAGTTCTTC.

This chain links TRBV9 with TRBJ1-2; no reliable D call. CDR1 is SGDLS, CDR2 YYNGEE, per germline. This CDR3 region has 14 residues. Trimming pared 0 bases from V and 0 bases from J, leaving 6 bases between. CDR3 sequence (DNA): TGTGCCAGCAGCGTAGGGGGTTCTAACTATGGCTACACCTTC. Translated, it gives CASSVGGSNYGYTF.

Written as DNA, the CDR3 is TGCGCCAGCAGTGAGTCCTGCGGAGGGGGAACAGATACGCAGTATTTT. Protein sequence: CASSESCGGGTDTQYF. The chain recombines TRBV10-1 with TRBJ2-3; D assignment may be TRBD1 or TRBD2 (6 bases each). V lost 0 bases to trimming and J lost 3 bases, with 13 bases between them. The CDR3 has 16 amino acids. Germline V gene data show CDR1 as WNHNN and CDR2 as SYGVQD (reference sequence).

This chain uses TRBV5-1 with TRBJ2-7; 9 positions match TRBD2. This CDR3 has 18 residues. Germline V gene sequence: CDR1 SGHRS, CDR2 YFSETQ. Trimming took 3 bases from V and 0 from J; bases not matched to a gene: 13. The DNA of the CDR3 is TGCGCCAGCAGCTCCCCGACAGGTACTAGCGGGCCCTCCTACGAGCAGTACTTC. Protein product: CASSSPTGTSGPSYEQYF.

This chain connects TRBV7-9 to TRBJ2-3, with TRBD2 identical over 10 bases. The CDR3 covers 14 residues. The V and J ends lost 5 bases and 2 bases, in that order; junction bases with no gene match: 1. In germline, CDR1 is SEHNR, CDR2 FQNEAQ (reference sequence). CDR3 sequence: CASSTSGATDTQYF. The CDR3 DNA reads as TGTGCCAGCAGCACTAGCGGGGCCACAGATACGCAGTATTTT.

The chain employs TRBV27 and TRBJ2-1; D is perhaps TRBD2 (6 bases). With 0 bases removed from V and 5 bases from J, the gap between germline ends came to 14 bases. Germline CDR1 is MNHEY and CDR2 is SMNVEV (reference sequence). CDR3 length: 16 residues. CDR3 coding DNA: TGTGCCAGCAGTTTATCTACACGGGGGAACGACAATGAGCAGTTCTTC. Translation gives CASSLSTRGNDNEQFF.

The V and J genes are TRBV19 and TRBJ2-3; D ambiguous. This CDR3 region has 14 residues. V gave up 1 base and J gave up 1 base, with 6 bases separating them. Germline V gene lookup returns CDR1 LNHDA and CDR2 SQIVND (reference sequence). The CDR3 DNA is TGTGCCAGTAGTATAGGAATCCGCACAGATACGCAGTATTTT. Translated, it gives CASSIGIRTDTQYF.

In this sample, this clone turned up once. The chain is built from TRBV7-9 and TRBJ2-7; weak D call: TRBD1 (6 bases). The CDR3 covers 14 residues. V shed 7 bases and J shed 4 bases, with 17 bases lying between them. CDR1 and CDR2 from the germline V gene are SEHNR and FQNEAQ (reference sequence). Written as DNA, the CDR3 is TGTGCCAGCATACCAGAAGGACAGTTTTACGAGCAGTACTTC. Translation: CASIPEGQFYEQYF.

The chain links TRBV11-3 to TRBJ2-7; TRBD2 might be the D (5 bases). V shed 0 bases and J shed 5 bases, with 8 bases lying between them. The CDR3 has 13 residues. Germline values: CDR1 SGHNT, CDR2 YENEEA. The CDR3 reads CASSLDHGDEQYF. For the CDR3, the DNA is TGTGCCAGCAGCTTAGATCACGGGGACGAGCAGTACTTC. The complete variable domain, with remaining parts taken from reference TRBV11-3 and TRBJ2-7, reads EAGVVQSPRYKIIEKKQPVAFWCNPISGHNTLYWYLQNLGQGPELLIRYENEEAVDDSQLPKDRFSAERLKGVDSTLKIQPAELGDSAVYLCASSLDHGDEQYFGPGTRLTVT.